Listed below are T cell receptor beta chains from one sample, sequenced in a study of beta chain features in type 1 diabetes. Measured with immunoSEQ multiplex PCR; TCRdb has only the in-frame clones, and not every one. The sample contains over 600,000 clones, around 12% of which appear only once. Sequencing used naive CD4+ T cells from blood. The receptors shown here come from a man aged 25 to 40 with type 1 diabetes. The CDR3 runs from the conserved cysteine through the conserved F or W. Fields, in order: V gene, clone size, D gene, J gene, CDR3 DNA, CDR3 protein. A D gene is named only where the DNA matches it firmly. Clone size, where shown, is once, few, many, or a class for clones that have expanded.

>TRBV29-1|NA|NA|TRBJ1-3
TGCAGCACCCGCGGACCTAGCTCTGGAAACACCATATATTTT
CSTRGPSSGNTIYF
>TRBV9|NA|TRBD2|TRBJ2-3
TGTGCCAGCAGCGAGGGGGGTAGCGGGAACACAGATACGCAGTATTTT
CASSEGGSGNTDTQYF
>TRBV6-5|NA|NA|TRBJ2-7
TGTGCCAGCAGTTACTCGAGTGCGGCAGGGAAGCGCGAGCAGTACTTC
CASSYSSAAGKREQYF
>TRBV7-8|few|NA|TRBJ2-5
TGTGCCAGCAGCTTAGCGGGGACTCCGGCCTGGGCCCAGTACTTC
CASSLAGTPAWAQYF
>TRBV27|NA|TRBD1|TRBJ2-7
TGTGCCAGCAGTTCCCCAGGGGGCCTAACCCCCTACGAGCAGTACTTC
CASSSPGGLTPYEQYF
>TRBV4-3|NA|NA|TRBJ2-6
TGCGCCAGCAGCCAAGATCTCGGGTCTGGGGCCAACGTCCTGACTTTC
CASSQDLGSGANVLTF
>TRBV29-1|NA|TRBD1|TRBJ2-7
TGCAGCGTTGACCCGGGACAGGGGAAATACGAGCAGTACTTC
CSVDPGQGKYEQYF
>TRBV2|few|NA|TRBJ2-5
TGTGCCAGCAGTGACGTAGCACAGGGGGGGTCGGAGACCCAGTACTTC
CASSDVAQGGSETQYF
>TRBV7-2|few|NA|TRBJ2-1
TGTGCCAGCAGCGCAGACGTCAGGGTCCAGGAGCAGTTCTTC
CASSADVRVQEQFF
>TRBV6-6|once|NA|TRBJ1-2
TGTGCCACCACTTCGACAGCCTACTATGGCTACACCTTC
CATTSTAYYGYTF
>TRBV18|few|TRBD1|TRBJ2-7
TGTGCCAGCTCAGCGGACAGGGGTCCCTACGAGCAGTACTTC
CASSADRGPYEQYF
>TRBV18|NA|NA|TRBJ2-7
TGTGCCAGCTCACCCCCGTCTAGAGGGGCGGGTGAGCAGTACTTC
CASSPPSRGAGEQYF
>TRBV6-5|few|TRBD2|TRBJ2-7
TGTGCCAGCAGCCGGACTAGCGCTAGGGACGAGCAGTACTTC
CASSRTSARDEQYF
>TRBV7-9|NA|NA|TRBJ2-7
TGTGCCAGCAGCTTAGGGGGGACCTACGAGCAGTACTTC
CASSLGGTYEQYF
>TRBV9|NA|NA|TRBJ2-2
TGTGCCAGCAGCGTATCCTCGAACACCGGGGAGCTGTTTTTT
CASSVSSNTGELFF
>TRBV2|few|NA|TRBJ2-1
TGTGCCAGCAGTGAAGCTTCGGGATTTGTTGACAATGAGCAGTTCTTC
CASSEASGFVDNEQFF
>TRBV6-6|NA|NA|TRBJ1-5
TGTGCCAGCACGGAGAGTGGCAATCAGCCCCAGCATTTT
CASTESGNQPQHF
>TRBV2|few|NA|TRBJ1-1
TGTGCCAGCAGGGTGGTCGGGCTGAACACTGAAGCTTTCTTT
CASRVVGLNTEAFF
>TRBV7-2|few|NA|TRBJ1-4
TGTGCCAGCAGCCCATGGGGAAATGAAAAACTGTTTTTT
CASSPWGNEKLFF
>TRBV7-2|NA|NA|TRBJ2-7
TGTGCCAGCAGCTCCCCTAGAGGGGCAGCATACGAGCAGTACTTC
CASSSPRGAAYEQYF
>TRBV11-2|NA|NA|TRBJ2-7
TGTGCCAGCAGCTATTGGGCGCAGCAGTACTTC
CASSYWAQQYF
>TRBV5-1|NA|NA|TRBJ1-1
TGCGCCAGCAGCTTGGCCCCAGCGTCCTCACGTGAAGCTTTCTTT
CASSLAPASSREAFF
>TRBV5-1|few|NA|TRBJ2-6
TGCGCCAGCAGCTTAACAGGGCCCGGGGCCAACGTCCTGACTTTC
CASSLTGPGANVLTF
>TRBV5-1|NA|NA|TRBJ2-3
TGCGCCAGCAGCTTGGAACAGGATACGCAGTATTTT
CASSLEQDTQYF
>TRBV10-3|NA|TRBD1|TRBJ2-2
TGTGCCGTCGACAGGGGAAACACCGGGGAGCTGTTTTTT
CAVDRGNTGELFF
>TRBV6-5|NA|TRBD2|TRBJ2-7
TGTGCCAGCAGCTACTTTAGCGGGGGGGCCTACGAGCAGTACTTC
CASSYFSGGAYEQYF
>TRBV5-4|NA|TRBD1|TRBJ2-1
TGTGCCAGCAGCATGGGACAGGCCGATGAGCAGTTCTTC
CASSMGQADEQFF
>TRBV9|NA|TRBD1|TRBJ1-6
TGTGCCAGCAGCGGGAGAGAGGGACAGGGAGTTTTTAATTCACCCCTCCACTTT
CASSGREGQGVFNSPLHF
>TRBV29-1|NA|NA|TRBJ1-1
TGCAGCGTTGAGGCGTCTATGAACACTGAAGCTTTCTTT
CSVEASMNTEAFF
>TRBV29-1|few|NA|TRBJ1-2
TGCAGCGTTGAAAAGGTCAGGGACTATGGCTACACCTTC
CSVEKVRDYGYTF
>TRBV9|NA|NA|TRBJ1-6
TGTGCCAGCAGCGTAGCGGGTTCTTCACCCCTCCACTTT
CASSVAGSSPLHF
>TRBV12-5|NA|TRBD1|TRBJ1-1
TGTGCTAGTGGTTTGGAGGCGTGGACAGGTAACACTGAAGCTTTCTTT
CASGLEAWTGNTEAFF
>TRBV6-1|NA|NA|TRBJ2-3
TGTGCCACCTTACCGAAGAGGGAGACAGATACGCAGTATTTT
CATLPKRETDTQYF
>TRBV10-3|few|NA|TRBJ1-3
TGTGCCATCAGTGAAGAGGTCCTTGGAAACACCATATATTTT
CAISEEVLGNTIYF
>TRBV19|few|NA|TRBJ1-2
TGTGCCAGTTCCACCTTGGCCGGGGAGGATCATGGCTACACCTTC
CASSTLAGEDHGYTF
>TRBV6-6|NA|TRBD2|TRBJ2-3
TGTGCCACCCGAGTCGGGGGGAACACAGATACGCAGTATTTT
CATRVGGNTDTQYF
>TRBV7-9|NA|NA|TRBJ2-1
TGTGCCAGCAGCCGTACGATGGTTACAATCGAGCAGTTCTTC
CASSRTMVTIEQFF
>TRBV7-8|few|NA|TRBJ1-2
TGTGCCAGCAGCTTAGAGGGGGACGGCTACACCTTC
CASSLEGDGYTF
>TRBV4-2|NA|NA|TRBJ2-7
TGTGCCAGCAGCCAACGGGATAGTTCCGAGCAGTACTTC
CASSQRDSSEQYF
>TRBV2|NA|NA|TRBJ2-5
TGTGCCAGCAGTCGGGACCTCGGGGAGACCCAGTACTTC
CASSRDLGETQYF
>TRBV11-1|NA|TRBD1|TRBJ2-7
TGTGCCAGCAGCTTTAACTTCGCGACAGGGGAATACGAGCAGTACTTC
CASSFNFATGEYEQYF
>TRBV19|NA|TRBD2|TRBJ2-7
TGTGCCAGTAGTCTGGGACTAGCGGGGGGCCACGAGCAGTACTTC
CASSLGLAGGHEQYF
>TRBV7-2|few|NA|TRBJ1-5
TGTGCCAGCAGCCCGCGGAGCAATCAGCCCCAGCATTTT
CASSPRSNQPQHF
>TRBV28|few|TRBD1|TRBJ2-5
TGTGCCAGCAGCAATAGACAGGGAACCAACCAAGAGACCCAGTACTTC
CASSNRQGTNQETQYF
>TRBV7-2|few|TRBD1|TRBJ2-4
TGTGCCAGCAGCTACGCCGGGACAGGCGGTCACATTCAGTACTTC
CASSYAGTGGHIQYF
>TRBV19|NA|NA|TRBJ1-4
TGTGCCAGTCGAAGTCTTGGAACTAATGAAAAACTGTTTTTT
CASRSLGTNEKLFF
>TRBV29-1|few|NA|TRBJ1-2
TGCAGCGTGATCAAAGAGGATTGGGGCTACACCTTC
CSVIKEDWGYTF
>TRBV9|NA|NA|TRBJ1-6
TGTGCCAGCAGCGTAGCGGCCGATAATTCACCCCTCCACTTT
CASSVAADNSPLHF
>TRBV11-3|few|NA|TRBJ2-4
TGTGCCAGCAGAGGTTCGGACATTCAGTACTTC
CASRGSDIQYF
>TRBV10-3|few|NA|TRBJ2-7
TGTGCCATCAGTGATGGGGGACGGCGGCGGTACGAGCAGTACTTC
CAISDGGRRRYEQYF
>TRBV6-6|few|TRBD2|TRBJ2-1
TGTGCCAGCAGTAGCGGGGGCTCCGGGAGGAATGAGCAGTTCTTC
CASSSGGSGRNEQFF
>TRBV4-2|few|NA|TRBJ2-7
TGTGCCAGCAGCCAAAGTACGCAATCCTACGAGCAGTACTTC
CASSQSTQSYEQYF
>TRBV7-3|NA|NA|TRBJ2-6
TGTGCCAGCAGCCCCGTGGGTGGTGGGGCCAACGTCCTGACTTTC
CASSPVGGGANVLTF
>TRBV19|NA|TRBD2|TRBJ2-7
TGTGCCAGTAGTATCGAACTAGCGGGCTACGAGCAGTACTTC
CASSIELAGYEQYF
>TRBV7-2|NA|TRBD1|TRBJ2-1
TGTGCCAGCGCTCGTGGGGACAGGGGGTACTCCTACAATGAGCAGTTCTTC
CASARGDRGYSYNEQFF